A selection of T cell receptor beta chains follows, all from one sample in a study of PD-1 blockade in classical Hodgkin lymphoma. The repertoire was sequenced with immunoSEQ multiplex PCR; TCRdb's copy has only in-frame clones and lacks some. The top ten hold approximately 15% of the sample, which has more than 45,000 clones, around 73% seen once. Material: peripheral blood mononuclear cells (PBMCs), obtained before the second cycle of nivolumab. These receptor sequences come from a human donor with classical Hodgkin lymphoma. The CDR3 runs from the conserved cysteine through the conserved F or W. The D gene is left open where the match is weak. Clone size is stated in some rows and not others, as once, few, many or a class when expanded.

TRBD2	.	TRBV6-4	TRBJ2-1	CASSDIAGGYNEQFF	TGTGCCAGCAGTGACATTGCGGGAGGGTACAATGAGCAGTTCTTC
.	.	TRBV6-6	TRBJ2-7	CASSYSADSYEQYF	TGTGCCAGCAGTTACTCGGCCGACTCCTACGAGCAGTACTTC
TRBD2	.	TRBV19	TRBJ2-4	CASSRRGLAGDIAKNIQYF	TGTGCCAGTAGCAGGAGGGGACTAGCGGGAGATATCGCCAAAAACATTCAGTACTTC
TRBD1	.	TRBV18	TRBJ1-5	CASSPQGAGQPQHF	TGTGCCAGCTCACCGCAGGGGGCAGGTCAGCCCCAGCATTTT
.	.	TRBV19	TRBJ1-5	CASSNDGYSNQPQHF	TGTGCCAGTTCCAACGACGGTTATAGCAATCAGCCCCAGCATTTT
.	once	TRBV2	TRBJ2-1	CASSERYEQFF	TGTGCCAGCAGTGAGCGCTATGAGCAGTTCTTC
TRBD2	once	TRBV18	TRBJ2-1	CASSGLAGVNEQFF	TGTGCCAGCTCCGGACTAGCGGGAGTAAATGAGCAGTTCTTC
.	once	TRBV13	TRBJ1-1	CASSSPLGTFNTEAFF	TGTGCCAGCAGCTCCCCCCTCGGGACCTTCAACACTGAAGCTTTCTTT
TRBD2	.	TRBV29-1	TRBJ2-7	CSVEIGAGGRGYEQYF	TGCAGCGTTGAAATCGGGGCGGGAGGTCGTGGGTACGAGCAGTACTTC
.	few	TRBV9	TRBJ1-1	CASSAGTLGNTEAFF	TGTGCCAGCAGCGCTGGGACACTTGGGAACACTGAAGCTTTCTTT
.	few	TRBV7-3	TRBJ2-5	CASSSFGFSETQYF	TGTGCCAGCAGCTCATTTGGGTTCTCGGAGACCCAGTACTTC
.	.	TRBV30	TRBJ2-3	CAWSVLSRDLLSTDTQYF	TGTGCCTGGAGTGTACTTTCGCGGGACCTACTAAGCACAGATACGCAGTATTTT
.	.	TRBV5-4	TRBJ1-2	CASSVDVNYGYTF	TGTGCCAGTAGCGTGGACGTTAACTATGGCTACACCTTC
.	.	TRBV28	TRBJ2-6	CASSSSKRALSGANVLTF	TGTGCCAGCAGCTCCTCTAAGCGGGCCCTCTCTGGGGCCAACGTCCTGACTTTC
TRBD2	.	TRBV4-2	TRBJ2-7	CASSQDRLAREQYF	TGTGCCAGCAGCCAAGATCGACTAGCGAGGGAGCAGTACTTC
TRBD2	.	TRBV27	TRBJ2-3	CASSSRTSGTTDTQYF	TGTGCCAGCAGTTCCCGGACTAGCGGGACCACAGATACGCAGTATTTT
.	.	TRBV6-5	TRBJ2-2	CASSWTILTGELFF	TGTGCCAGCAGCTGGACTATCCTAACCGGGGAGCTGTTTTTT
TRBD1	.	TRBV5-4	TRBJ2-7	CASTFPGQGDKQYF	TGTGCCAGCACCTTCCCGGGACAGGGAGACAAGCAGTACTTC
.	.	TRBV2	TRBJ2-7	CASTRESYEQYF	TGTGCCAGCACGAGGGAATCCTACGAGCAGTACTTC
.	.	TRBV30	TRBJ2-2	CAWGLLNTGELFF	TGTGCCTGGGGGCTATTGAACACCGGGGAGCTGTTTTTT
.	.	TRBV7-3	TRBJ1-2	CASSFEGFGGYTF	TGTGCCAGCAGCTTTGAAGGGTTTGGGGGCTACACCTTC
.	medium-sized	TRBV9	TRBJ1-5	CASSVEDGENQPQHF	TGTGCCAGCAGCGTAGAAGACGGAGAGAATCAGCCCCAGCATTTT